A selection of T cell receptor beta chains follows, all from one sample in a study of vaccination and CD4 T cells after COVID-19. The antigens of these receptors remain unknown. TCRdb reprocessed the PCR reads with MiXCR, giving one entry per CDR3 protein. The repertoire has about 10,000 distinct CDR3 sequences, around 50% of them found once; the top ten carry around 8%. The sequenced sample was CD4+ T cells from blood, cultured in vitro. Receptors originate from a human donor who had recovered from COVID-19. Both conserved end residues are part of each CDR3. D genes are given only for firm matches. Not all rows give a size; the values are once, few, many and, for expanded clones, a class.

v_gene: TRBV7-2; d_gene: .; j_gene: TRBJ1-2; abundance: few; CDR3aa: CASSRQPLNYGYTF; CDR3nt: TGTGCCAGCAGCCGACAGCCACTTAACTATGGCTACACCTTC
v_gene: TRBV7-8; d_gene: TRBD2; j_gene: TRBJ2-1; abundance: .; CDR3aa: CASKFRGRGEQFF; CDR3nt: TGTGCCAGCAAGTTCCGCGGGAGGGGTGAGCAGTTCTTC
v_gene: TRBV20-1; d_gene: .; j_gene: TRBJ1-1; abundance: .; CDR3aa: CSARSDGGANTEAFF; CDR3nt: TGCAGTGCTAGATCGGACGGCGGTGCGAACACTGAAGCTTTCTTT
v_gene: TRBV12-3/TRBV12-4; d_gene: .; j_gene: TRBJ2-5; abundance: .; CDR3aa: CASSPGGFQETQYF; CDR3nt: TGTGCCAGCAGTCCCGGGGGATTCCAAGAGACCCAGTACTTC
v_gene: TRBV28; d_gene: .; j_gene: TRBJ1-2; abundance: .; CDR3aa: CASSLPTENYGYTF; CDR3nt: TGTGCCAGCAGTCTCCCGACGGAGAACTATGGCTACACCTTC
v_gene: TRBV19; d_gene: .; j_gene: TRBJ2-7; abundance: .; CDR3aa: CASSASATGRVYEQYF; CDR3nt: TGTGCCAGTAGTGCCTCGGCTACAGGGAGGGTATACGAGCAGTACTTC
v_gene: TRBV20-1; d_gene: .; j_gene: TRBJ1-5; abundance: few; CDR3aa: CSAYEGRSNQPQHF; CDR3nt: TGCAGTGCTTACGAAGGCCGGTCGAATCAGCCCCAGCATTTT
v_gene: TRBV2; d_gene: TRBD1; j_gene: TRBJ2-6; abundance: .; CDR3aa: CASSGRDRGLSGANVLTF; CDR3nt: TGTGCCAGCAGCGGGCGTGACAGGGGGTTATCCGGGGCCAACGTCCTGACTTTC
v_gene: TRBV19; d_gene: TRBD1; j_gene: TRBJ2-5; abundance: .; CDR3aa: CASSMVGQGSETQYF; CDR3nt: TGTGCCAGTAGTATGGTGGGACAGGGAAGCGAGACCCAGTACTTC
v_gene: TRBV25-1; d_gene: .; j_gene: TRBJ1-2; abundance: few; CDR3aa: CASKGAGNYGYTF; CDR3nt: TGTGCCAGCAAGGGTGCGGGGAACTATGGCTACACCTTC
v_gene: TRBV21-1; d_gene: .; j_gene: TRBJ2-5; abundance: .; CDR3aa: CASSKGGRTGDKETQYF; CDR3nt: TGTGCCAGCAGCAAAGGGGGCCGGACAGGGGACAAAGAGACCCAGTACTTC
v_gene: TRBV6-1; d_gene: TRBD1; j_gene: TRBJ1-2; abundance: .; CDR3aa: CASSNSGTGGLNYGYTF; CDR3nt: TGTGCCAGCAGTAATTCCGGGACAGGGGGCCTAAACTATGGCTACACCTTC
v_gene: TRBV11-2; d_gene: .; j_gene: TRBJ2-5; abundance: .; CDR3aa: CASSLWATETQYF; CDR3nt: TGTGCCAGCAGCTTGTGGGCAACGGAGACCCAGTACTTC
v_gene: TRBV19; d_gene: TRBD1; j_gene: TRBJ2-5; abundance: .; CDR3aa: CASSDRGRGETQYF; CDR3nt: TGTGCCAGTAGCGACAGGGGGCGGGGGGAGACCCAGTACTTC
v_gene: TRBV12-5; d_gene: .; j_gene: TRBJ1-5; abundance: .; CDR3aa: CASGFEVGHQHF; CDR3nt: TGTGCTAGTGGTTTCGAGGTAGGGCACCAGCATTTT
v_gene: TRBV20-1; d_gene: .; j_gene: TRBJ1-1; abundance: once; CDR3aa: CSAARVGTEAFF; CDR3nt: TGCAGTGCCGCTCGGGTCGGCACTGAAGCTTTCTTT
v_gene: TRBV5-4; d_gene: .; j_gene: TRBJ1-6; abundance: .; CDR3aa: CASSLDSGANNSPLHF; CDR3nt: TGTGCCAGCAGCTTGGACAGCGGGGCCAATAATTCACCCCTCCACTTT
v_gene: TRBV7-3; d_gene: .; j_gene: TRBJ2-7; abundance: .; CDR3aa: CASSYQFSYEQYF; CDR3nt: TGTGCCAGCAGCTATCAATTTTCCTACGAGCAGTACTTC
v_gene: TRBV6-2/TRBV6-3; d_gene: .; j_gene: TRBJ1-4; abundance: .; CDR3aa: CASSTDSGYEKLFF; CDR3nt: TGTGCCAGCAGTACCGACAGCGGATATGAAAAACTGTTTTTT
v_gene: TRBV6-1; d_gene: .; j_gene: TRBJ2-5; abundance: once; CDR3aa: CASSGVASVPETQYF; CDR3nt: TGTGCCAGCAGTGGGGTAGCCTCGGTTCCAGAGACCCAGTACTTC
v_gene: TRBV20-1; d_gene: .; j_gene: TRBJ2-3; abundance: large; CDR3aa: CSARVSTTRNTQYF; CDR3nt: TGCAGTGCTAGAGTTTCCACGACTCGAAATACGCAGTATTTT
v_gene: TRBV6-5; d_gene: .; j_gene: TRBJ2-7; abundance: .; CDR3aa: CASSYLAVEGYYEQYF; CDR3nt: TGTGCCAGCAGTTACCTCGCGGTAGAGGGATACTACGAGCAGTACTTC
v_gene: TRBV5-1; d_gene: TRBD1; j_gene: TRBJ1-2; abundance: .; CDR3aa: CASNYGTGGYGYTF; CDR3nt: TGCGCCAGCAATTACGGGACAGGGGGCTATGGCTACACCTTC
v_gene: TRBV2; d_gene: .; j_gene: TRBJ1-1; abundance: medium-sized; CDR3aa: CASSEYRQAMEAFF; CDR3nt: TGTGCCAGCAGTGAATATCGGCAGGCCATGGAAGCTTTCTTT
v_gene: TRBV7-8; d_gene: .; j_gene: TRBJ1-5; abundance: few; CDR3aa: CASSQRRDRSNQPQHF; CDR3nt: TGTGCCAGCAGCCAACGCAGGGATCGATCCAATCAGCCCCAGCATTTT
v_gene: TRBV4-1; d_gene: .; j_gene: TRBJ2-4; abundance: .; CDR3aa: CASSQLQGRGNIQYF; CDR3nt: TGCGCCAGCAGCCAGTTACAGGGTAGGGGAAACATTCAGTACTTC
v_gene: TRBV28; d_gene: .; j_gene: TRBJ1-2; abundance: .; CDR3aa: CASSLAGAPNYGYTF; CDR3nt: TGTGCCAGCAGTTTAGCTGGGGCCCCCAACTATGGCTACACCTTC
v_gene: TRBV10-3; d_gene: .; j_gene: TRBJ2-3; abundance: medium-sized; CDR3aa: CAISPQGVPDTQYF; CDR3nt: TGTGCCATCAGCCCACAGGGTGTCCCAGATACGCAGTATTTT
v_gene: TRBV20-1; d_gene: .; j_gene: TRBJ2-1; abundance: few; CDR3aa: CSEGGADNEQFF; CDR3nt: TGCAGTGAAGGCGGAGCGGACAATGAGCAGTTCTTC
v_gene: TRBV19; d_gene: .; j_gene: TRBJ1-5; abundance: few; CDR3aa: CASSPQGNQPQHF; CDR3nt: TGTGCCAGTAGCCCACAGGGCAATCAGCCCCAGCATTTT
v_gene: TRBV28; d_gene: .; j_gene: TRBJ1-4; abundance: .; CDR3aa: CASSSGSTNEKLFF; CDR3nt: TGTGCCAGCAGTTCAGGGTCAACTAATGAAAAACTGTTTTTT
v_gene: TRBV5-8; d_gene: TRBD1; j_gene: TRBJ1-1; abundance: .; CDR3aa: CASSFNRGAATEAFF; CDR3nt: TGTGCCAGCAGCTTTAACAGGGGAGCGGCCACTGAAGCTTTCTTT
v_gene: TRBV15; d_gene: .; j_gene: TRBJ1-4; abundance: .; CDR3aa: CATSRDGQSNEKLFF; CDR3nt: TGTGCCACCAGCAGAGACGGACAGAGTAATGAAAAACTGTTTTTT
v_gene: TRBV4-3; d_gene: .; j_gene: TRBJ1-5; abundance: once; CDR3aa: CASSQTPGMGQPQHF; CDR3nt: TGCGCCAGCAGCCAAACACCAGGGATGGGTCAGCCCCAGCATTTT
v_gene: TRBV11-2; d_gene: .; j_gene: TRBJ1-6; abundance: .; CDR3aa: CASSLEQPYNSPLHF; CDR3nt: TGTGCCAGCAGCTTAGAACAGCCTTATAATTCACCCCTCCACTTT
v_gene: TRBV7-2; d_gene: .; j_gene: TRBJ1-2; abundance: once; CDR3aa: CASSLVSSAGGGGGYTF; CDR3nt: TGTGCCAGCAGCTTAGTGAGCTCGGCAGGAGGGGGGGGCGGCTACACCTTC
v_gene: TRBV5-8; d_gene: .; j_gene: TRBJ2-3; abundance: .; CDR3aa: CASSPQGRATSGDTQYF; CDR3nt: TGTGCCAGCAGCCCACAGGGACGGGCGACTTCCGGAGATACGCAGTATTTT
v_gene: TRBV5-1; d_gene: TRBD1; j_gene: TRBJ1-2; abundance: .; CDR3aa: CASSWGDRSYGYTF; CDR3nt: TGCGCCAGCAGCTGGGGGGACAGGTCGTATGGCTACACCTTC
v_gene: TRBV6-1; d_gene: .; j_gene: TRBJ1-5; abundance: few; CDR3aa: CASSEGGAGGRQPQHF; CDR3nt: TGTGCCAGCAGTGAAGGGGGAGCGGGGGGCAGACAGCCCCAGCATTTT